The rows below give T cell receptor beta chains drawn from one sample of a study of blood T cells in healthy people across ages. MiXCR was run by TCRdb on the 5' RACE reads, yielding one entry per CDR3 protein. The table records about 680,000 distinct CDR3 sequences, around half of them present only once. The sample taken for sequencing was blood. These receptors were collected from a woman between 55 and 75 years old in good health. The CDR3 runs from the conserved cysteine through the conserved F or W. Fields, in order: V gene, D gene, J gene, clone size, CDR3 DNA, CDR3 protein. The D gene is left open where the match is weak. Some rows have no size entry. The others give once, few or many, or a class for an expanded clone.

TRBV27	.	TRBJ2-1	.	TGTGCCAGCAGTTGGAGGGAGGGGGATGAGCAGTTCTTC	CASSWREGDEQFF
TRBV2	.	TRBJ2-1	.	TGTGCCAGCAGCCCAAGGCCTAGCAATGAGCAGTTCTTC	CASSPRPSNEQFF
TRBV24-1	TRBD1	TRBJ2-5	.	TGTGCCACCAGTGATCCGGGACAGGGGAATGGGCAGTACTTC	CATSDPGQGNGQYF
TRBV4-3	TRBD1	TRBJ1-1	.	TGCGCCAGCAGCCAAGGGGCAGGGGGTGGTGAAGCTTTCTTT	CASSQGAGGGEAFF
TRBV5-1	.	TRBJ2-4	.	TGCGCCAGCAGCTTGGTGAGGGGTAGCCCAGGCCCTCAGAACATTCAGTACTTC	CASSLVRGSPGPQNIQYF
TRBV24-1	.	TRBJ2-3	.	TGTGCCACCAGTGACCCTACCCCCGGACAGATCACAGATACGCAGTATTTT	CATSDPTPGQITDTQYF
TRBV20-1	.	TRBJ1-2	.	TGCAGCGCACCAATTGAATATGGCTACACCTTC	CSAPIEYGYTF
TRBV5-1	.	TRBJ2-4	few	TGCGCCAGCAGCTTGGGGGAGACTCTAGCCAAAAACATTCAGTACTTC	CASSLGETLAKNIQYF
TRBV20-1	.	TRBJ2-5	many	TGCAGCGCCCGGGAGGAGACCCAGTACTTC	CSAREETQYF
TRBV27	.	TRBJ2-7	few	TGTGCCAGCAGCCGGGCGGGTAACCCCTACGAGCAGTACTTC	CASSRAGNPYEQYF
TRBV20-1	.	TRBJ1-2	once	TGCAGTGCTAGCCAGGGAGTCCCTTATGGCTACACCTTC	CSASQGVPYGYTF
TRBV2	.	TRBJ2-2	.	TGTGCCAGAGCGGGGGACAGGGTCGACACCGGGGAGCTGTTTTTT	CARAGDRVDTGELFF
TRBV24-1	TRBD1	TRBJ2-7	.	TGTGCCACCAGTGATCGGACAGGGGGATTCTACGAGCAGTACTTC	CATSDRTGGFYEQYF
TRBV7-9	TRBD1	TRBJ1-2	.	TGTGCCAGCAGCCCCGACAGGGGCGAGTCCTATGGCTACACCTTC	CASSPDRGESYGYTF
TRBV3-1	.	TRBJ2-4	.	TGTGCCAGCAGCCAGGTGAAAAAGGGAACGTACTTC	CASSQVKKGTYF
TRBV4-3	.	TRBJ2-7	.	TGCGCCAGCAGCTTAGCGATTAGCTCCTACGAGCAGTACTTC	CASSLAISSYEQYF
TRBV28	.	TRBJ2-1	.	TGTGCCAGCAGTTTGCAGGTTTCCTACAATGAGCAGTTCTTC	CASSLQVSYNEQFF
TRBV12-5	TRBD1	TRBJ2-5	.	TGTGCTAGTGGCACAGGGGGCCCATCAGAGACCCAGTACTTC	CASGTGGPSETQYF
TRBV6-5	.	TRBJ1-2	.	TGTGCCAGCAACCAAGAAGGACATGGCTACACCTTC	CASNQEGHGYTF
TRBV20-1	TRBD2	TRBJ2-1	few	TGCAGTGCGAAGACTAGCGGGAGGGCCAGCTACAATGAGCAGTTCTTC	CSAKTSGRASYNEQFF
TRBV6-1	.	TRBJ2-1	.	TGTGCCAGCAGCCGCCTCAGGGGACAAAGCTCCTACAATGAGCAGTTCTTC	CASSRLRGQSSYNEQFF
TRBV12-3/TRBV12-4	TRBD2	TRBJ2-7	.	TGTGCCAGCAGTCGTAGCGGGAGGGACGAGCAGTACTTC	CASSRSGRDEQYF
TRBV7-9	.	TRBJ2-5	few	TGTGCCAGCAGCTTAGTAAACGGCGAGACCCAGTACTTC	CASSLVNGETQYF
TRBV18	.	TRBJ2-1	.	TGTGCCAGCTCACAAGGGACTCCGGGCAAGGAGCAGTTCTTC	CASSQGTPGKEQFF
TRBV6-2/TRBV6-3	TRBD2	TRBJ2-7	.	TGTGCCAGCAGTAGACTAGCGGGAGGGATTTACGAGCAGTACTTC	CASSRLAGGIYEQYF
TRBV6-2/TRBV6-3	TRBD2	TRBJ2-1	.	TGTGCCAGCCGGTCGAGACTAGCGCGAGGGCCCCACAATGAGCAGTTCTTC	CASRSRLARGPHNEQFF
TRBV20-1	.	TRBJ2-7	.	TGCAGTGCTACCTCAGGGGGGGAATACGAGCAGTACTTC	CSATSGGEYEQYF
TRBV28	TRBD2	TRBJ2-1	few	TGTGCCAGCAGTTTAGGCGGGAGCCCCTACAATGAGCAGTTCTTC	CASSLGGSPYNEQFF
TRBV18	.	TRBJ1-2	.	TGTGCCAGCTCACCACGTCCCGACCAGAACTATGGCTACACCTTC	CASSPRPDQNYGYTF
TRBV6-6	TRBD1	TRBJ2-7	.	TGTGCCAGCAGGAGACTAACAGGGGTCTACGAGCAGTACTTC	CASRRLTGVYEQYF
TRBV7-9	.	TRBJ2-7	few	TGTGCCAGCAGCTTTCCGGAGTCCTACGAGCAGTACTTC	CASSFPESYEQYF
TRBV27	TRBD1	TRBJ2-4	few	TGTGCCAGCAGTTTCATACAGGGGGCCAAAAACATTCAGTACTTC	CASSFIQGAKNIQYF
TRBV2	.	TRBJ1-4	.	TGTGCCAGCAGTGGGGGCGGGCCAAAACGGGAAAAACTGTTTTTT	CASSGGGPKREKLFF
TRBV5-1	.	TRBJ2-5	.	TGCGCCGGCAGCCCCTCCGGGACAACTCAAGAGACCCAGTACTTC	CAGSPSGTTQETQYF
TRBV6-5	TRBD1	TRBJ2-7	few	TGTGCCAGCAGTTACAGGACAGGGAGCTACGAGCAGTACTTC	CASSYRTGSYEQYF
TRBV2	.	TRBJ2-1	once	TGTGCCAGCAGTGTCCCACTGGGGCATGAGCAGTTCTTC	CASSVPLGHEQFF
TRBV7-9	.	TRBJ2-5	.	TGTGCCAGCAGCTTGGCGAGAGCGGATGAGACCCAGTACTTC	CASSLARADETQYF